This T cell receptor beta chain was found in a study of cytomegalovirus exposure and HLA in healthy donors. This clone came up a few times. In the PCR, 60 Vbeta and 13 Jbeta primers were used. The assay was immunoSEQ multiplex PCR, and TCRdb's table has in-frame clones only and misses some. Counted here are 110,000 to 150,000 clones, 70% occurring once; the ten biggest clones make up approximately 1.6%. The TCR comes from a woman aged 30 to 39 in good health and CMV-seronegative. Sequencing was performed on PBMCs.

The DNA for the CDR3 is TGCGCCAGCAGCTTGGACAGGGGCACCTACAATGAGCAGTTCTTC. It is translated as CASSLDRGTYNEQFF. The V and J genes are TRBV5-1 and TRBJ2-1; 7 bases fit TRBD1. Trimming at V came to 0 bases and at J to 2 bases, leaving 2 bases not matched to a gene. The CDR3 sequence is 15 residues long. Germline loops: CDR1 SGHRS, CDR2 YFSETQ.